Listed below are T cell receptor beta chains from one sample, sequenced in a study of cytomegalovirus exposure and HLA in healthy donors. Data came from immunoSEQ multiplex PCR; TCRdb stores just in-frame clones and leaves some out. Of about 140,000 clones in the sample, about 76% were seen once. The sequenced material came from PBMCs. These receptors came from a man between 18 and 29 years old in good health and CMV-seronegative. The CDR3 runs from the conserved cysteine through the conserved F or W. The D gene is left open where the match is weak. The listing skips clone size in some rows; elsewhere it reads once, few, many or a size class.

CDR3,DNA,D,J,size,V
CASSSTGGTTLSGANVLTF,TGTGCCAGCAGCTCCACAGGGGGAACGACCCTCTCTGGGGCCAACGTCCTGACTTTC,TRBD1,TRBJ2-6,.,TRBV11-3
CASSSGLYSGNTIYF,TGTGCCAGCAGTTCGGGACTGTACTCTGGAAACACCATATATTTT,.,TRBJ1-3,.,TRBV28
CAWSEGLGDEQFF,TGTGCCTGGAGCGAGGGACTAGGCGATGAGCAGTTCTTC,TRBD2,TRBJ2-1,.,TRBV30
CASSLEPGGRDTQYF,TGTGCCAGCAGCTTAGAACCAGGGGGCCGTGATACGCAGTATTTT,TRBD1,TRBJ2-3,.,TRBV7-2
CASSETLQGPLRGYTF,TGTGCCAGCAGTGAAACGCTCCAGGGCCCGCTCAGGGGCTACACCTTC,.,TRBJ1-2,.,TRBV6-1
CASSLDRDTDGYTF,TGCGCCAGCAGCTTGGACAGGGATACCGATGGCTACACCTTC,.,TRBJ1-2,.,TRBV5-1
CTSRPTCTDTQYF,TGCACCAGCAGGCCCACTTGTACAGATACGCAGTATTTT,.,TRBJ2-3,.,TRBV1
CASSSPNRGDKTQYF,TGTGCCAGCAGTTCCCCCAACAGGGGTGATAAGACCCAGTACTTC,TRBD1,TRBJ2-5,.,TRBV27
CASSFGVATYEQYF,TGCGCCAGCAGCTTCGGGGTGGCCACCTACGAGCAGTACTTC,.,TRBJ2-7,.,TRBV5-1
CASSQRTDYEQYF,TGCGCCAGCAGCCAAAGGACAGACTACGAGCAGTACTTC,.,TRBJ2-7,.,TRBV4-1
CASSGGRNSPLHF,TGTGCCAGCAGTGGGGGCAGAAATTCACCCCTCCACTTT,.,TRBJ1-6,once,TRBV6-1
CASSSFTGGTDTQYF,TGTGCCAGCAGCTCCTTCACGGGAGGCACAGATACGCAGTATTTT,.,TRBJ2-3,.,TRBV7-3
CASSLGGPNQPQHF,TGTGCCAGCAGCTTAGGGGGGCCCAATCAGCCCCAGCATTTT,.,TRBJ1-5,.,TRBV13
CASRQGAITNEKLFF,TGCGCCAGCCGACAGGGAGCCATTACTAATGAAAAACTGTTTTTT,TRBD1,TRBJ1-4,few,TRBV5-1
CASLPGRGGMYEQYF,TGCGCCAGCCTCCCAGGACGGGGGGGCATGTACGAGCAGTACTTC,TRBD2,TRBJ2-7,.,TRBV10-2
CASSQDAARAPDTQYF,TGTGCCAGCAGCCAAGACGCAGCGAGGGCCCCAGATACGCAGTATTTT,.,TRBJ2-3,.,TRBV14
CASSENGPLHF,TGCGCCAGCAGTGAGAACGGACCCCTCCACTTT,.,TRBJ1-6,.,TRBV10-1
CASSQESGRAIPYEQYF,TGTGCCAGCAGCCAGGAGAGCGGGAGGGCAATCCCCTACGAGCAGTACTTC,TRBD2,TRBJ2-7,.,TRBV4-2
CASTWWGGRGTDNGELFF,TGTGCCAGTACCTGGTGGGGAGGGAGGGGTACGGATAACGGGGAGCTGTTTTTT,TRBD2,TRBJ2-2,.,TRBV19
CASSMGQGRTNYGYTF,TGTGCCAGTAGTATGGGACAGGGAAGGACTAACTATGGCTACACCTTC,TRBD1,TRBJ1-2,few,TRBV19
CASSVGTGSGEKLFF,TGTGCCAGCAGCGTAGGGACAGGGTCGGGTGAAAAACTGTTTTTT,TRBD1,TRBJ1-4,.,TRBV9
CASSYAGTGTQPQHF,TGTGCTAGCAGCTACGCCGGGACAGGGACTCAGCCCCAGCATTTT,TRBD1,TRBJ1-5,.,TRBV28
CASILGGSNTEAFF,TGTGCCAGCATCCTAGGGGGTTCGAACACTGAAGCTTTCTTT,.,TRBJ1-1,.,TRBV7-9
CATSRDQTGGQYF,TGTGCCACCAGCAGAGATCAGACCGGGGGGCAGTATTTT,.,TRBJ2-3,.,TRBV15
CASSFPARGDLRYNEQFF,TGTGCCAGCAGCTTCCCAGCCCGGGGTGACTTAAGATACAATGAGCAGTTCTTC,.,TRBJ2-1,.,TRBV7-3
CSVEGTGSQETQYF,TGCAGCGTTGAAGGGACGGGAAGCCAAGAGACCCAGTACTTC,.,TRBJ2-5,.,TRBV29-1
CASSTQQGGYYEQYF,TGTGCCAGCAGCACCCAACAGGGTGGCTATTACGAGCAGTACTTC,.,TRBJ2-7,medium-sized,TRBV5-5
CASSPGTGYHEQYF,TGTGCCAGCAGTCCCGGGACAGGGTACCACGAGCAGTACTTC,TRBD1,TRBJ2-7,.,TRBV6-5
CASSRLELNTEAFF,TGTGCCAGCTCCCGTCTGGAGTTGAACACTGAAGCTTTCTTT,.,TRBJ1-1,.,TRBV18
CASSARGASYEQYF,TGTGCCAGCAGCGCCCGGGGGGCCTCCTACGAGCAGTACTTC,.,TRBJ2-7,.,TRBV6-1
CASSPPNRNTEAFF,TGTGCCAGCTCACCACCGAACAGGAACACTGAAGCTTTCTTT,.,TRBJ1-1,.,TRBV18
CASSVAGTGYNEQFF,TGTGCCAGCAGCGTAGCCGGGACAGGGTACAATGAGCAGTTCTTC,TRBD1,TRBJ2-1,.,TRBV9
CASSFLSTGPLGNTIYF,TGTGCCAGCAGCTTTCTCTCGACAGGACCGCTTGGAAACACCATATATTTT,.,TRBJ1-3,few,TRBV11-2
CSVAQQGPSTDTQYF,TGCAGCGTTGCCCAACAGGGACCGAGCACAGATACGCAGTATTTT,.,TRBJ2-3,once,TRBV29-1
CASSPLGKGDNSPLHF,TGTGCCAGCAGCCCCCTTGGAAAAGGGGATAATTCACCCCTCCACTTT,.,TRBJ1-6,.,TRBV5-6
CASSITGGVSEKLFF,TGTGCCAGTAGTATCACAGGGGGCGTGAGTGAAAAACTGTTTTTT,TRBD1,TRBJ1-4,once,TRBV19
CASSLMESTDTQYF,TGTGCCAGTAGCTTGATGGAGAGCACAGATACGCAGTATTTT,.,TRBJ2-3,.,TRBV19
CASSPGSRGQRGNTIYF,TGTGCCAGCTCACCAGGGAGCAGGGGGCAGCGTGGAAACACCATATATTTT,TRBD1,TRBJ1-3,once,TRBV18
CASSYSTGPGYEQYF,TGTGCCAGCAGCTACTCGACAGGGCCGGGCTACGAGCAGTACTTC,TRBD1,TRBJ2-7,few,TRBV11-3
CASNPTWFGETQYF,TGTGCCAGCAACCCTACGTGGTTTGGTGAGACCCAGTACTTC,.,TRBJ2-5,.,TRBV7-9
CASSLTGANQPQHF,TGTGCCAGCAGCTTGACAGGGGCAAATCAGCCCCAGCATTTT,TRBD1,TRBJ1-5,.,TRBV5-8
CSVRLVFQYGGMWGLIGTDTQYF,TGCAGCGTCCGACTAGTATTTCAGTATGGCGGCATGTGGGGCCTAATTGGCACAGATACGCAGTATTTT,.,TRBJ2-3,.,TRBV29-1
CASSQMWQGQNTEAFF,TGTGCCAGCAGCCAAATGTGGCAGGGGCAGAACACTGAAGCTTTCTTT,.,TRBJ1-1,.,TRBV7-9
CARSLAGQGMKAFF,TGTGCCAGAAGCTTGGCGGGGCAGGGGATGAAAGCTTTCTTT,.,TRBJ1-1,.,TRBV5-3
CASSIGLTAYEQYF,TGTGCCAGTAGTATAGGACTGACGGCCTACGAGCAGTACTTC,.,TRBJ2-7,few,TRBV19
CASSEPRGARGNSPLHF,TGTGCCAGCAGTGAACCCCGGGGGGCCCGGGGAAATTCACCCCTCCACTTT,.,TRBJ1-6,.,TRBV6-1